This TCR beta chain appears in the sequencing data of a study of T cell responses to AZD1222 COVID-19 vaccine. Note on this clone: Its antigen is still unknown.

Germline V CDR1 and CDR2: SGHRS, YFSETQ. The CDR3 spans 15 residues. Deletions cut 0 bases from V and 1 base from J, with 9 bases between. Study observations and caveats: Targeting of unmutated variant regions was reportedly seen in nearly half of spike-specific TCRs. Only 5 to 7 individuals given AZD1222 were seropositive at baseline.

The data were produced by immunoSEQ multiplex PCR, yet TCRdb's version contains in-frame clones alone and is incomplete. The sample shows about 81,000 clones, around 92% of them seen only once. The sequence was obtained from an adult in good health. The source was peripheral blood, collected on day 0 of AZD1222 vaccination. This chain uses TRBV5-1 with TRBJ2-3, with D possibly matching TRBD1 (5 bases). The CDR3 is CASSLEQVGTDTQYF. CDR3 sequence (DNA): TGCGCCAGCAGCTTGGAACAGGTTGGCACAGATACGCAGTATTTT.